The 25 T cell receptor beta chains given below trace back to one sample, sequenced in a study of cytomegalovirus exposure and HLA in healthy donors. The primer mix had 60 Vbeta and 13 Jbeta primers. The repertoire was sequenced with immunoSEQ multiplex PCR; TCRdb's copy has only in-frame clones and lacks some. The table includes roughly 170,000 clones, around 74% detected once. Sample: PBMCs. These receptors all come from a female donor in good health and CMV-seronegative.

The chain recombines TRBV29-1 with TRBJ2-2, with D perhaps TRBD1 (6 bases). The V end was cut by 3 bases, the J end by 7 bases, with 9 bases between. Per the germline V gene, CDR1 is SQVTM and CDR2 is ANQGSEA. CDR3 size: 12 residues. Here the CDR3 reads CSVEDSNGELFF. The CDR3, as DNA: TGCAGCGTTGAGGACAGCAACGGGGAGCTGTTTTTT.

The chain links TRBV11-3 to TRBJ1-5; TRBD1 is a possible D gene (5 bases). V was shortened by 4 bases and J by 0 bases, with 10 bases between the two germline ends. The CDR3 has 15 amino acids. Germline V gene sequence: CDR1 SGHNT, CDR2 YENEEA. CDR3 sequence (DNA): TGTGCCAGCAGCTCCCTCGACAGTAGCAATCAGCCCCAGCATTTT. Its translation: CASSSLDSSNQPQHF.

J is TRBJ2-7 and V is TRBV11-3, with a possible D match to TRBD2 (6 bases). The V and J ends lost 5 bases and 10 bases respectively, with 15 bases between them. The CDR3 loop spans 12 amino acids. Germline V CDR1 and CDR2: SGHNT, YENEEA. CDR3 nucleotide sequence: TGTGCCAGCAGCGGGGACTCCAAGGAACAGTACTTC. This encodes CASSGDSKEQYF.

This clone was counted only a few times. DNA of the CDR3: TGTGCCAGCAGCGCGTCCGGGACAGCCGTGGGAGATACGCAGTATTTT. It yields the protein CASSASGTAVGDTQYF. This chain uses TRBV5-8 with TRBJ2-3, with 7 bases lining up with TRBD1. The ends lost 4 bases at V and 5 bases at J; junction bases unmatched: 13. There are 16 residues in the CDR3. Germline V gene lookup returns CDR1 SGHTS and CDR2 YDEGEE.

J is TRBJ1-3 and V is TRBV7-9, with 8 positions matching TRBD1. The V gene's germline CDR1 is SEHNR and CDR2 FQNEAQ (reference sequence). V gave up 5 bases and J gave up 2 bases; unmatched junction bases: 2. CDR3 size: 14 residues. The CDR3: CASSRDRPGNTIYF. Written as DNA, the CDR3 is TGTGCCAGCAGCCGGGACAGGCCTGGAAACACCATATATTTT.

The chain joins TRBV2 to TRBJ1-1, with D unclear. CDR3 length equals 15 residues. Germline CDR1 and CDR2: SNHLY and FYNNEI. Trimming pared 4 bases from V and 7 bases from J, leaving 19 bases between. CDR3: CASSVSARGGGEAFF. The DNA for the CDR3 is TGTGCCAGCAGTGTGTCGGCCCGAGGCGGCGGTGAAGCTTTCTTT.

This clone was seen only once. The chain couples TRBV18 to TRBJ1-2; 7 positions match TRBD1. This CDR3 spans 15 amino acids. The germline V gene encodes CDR1 KGHSH and CDR2 LQKENI. The V segment lost 0 bases and the J segment 3 bases; nucleotides outside the gene matches: 4. CDR3 sequence reads: CASSPPTQGHYGYTF. CDR3 nucleotide sequence: TGTGCCAGCTCACCACCGACACAGGGGCACTATGGCTACACCTTC.

This clone was counted only a few times. The V gene is TRBV25-1, the J gene TRBJ2-7, with D possibly matching TRBD2 (7 bases). The CDR3 length is 13 residues. Trimming pared 7 bases from V and 1 base from J, leaving 11 bases between. Germline CDR1 reads MGHDK; CDR2 reads SYGVNS. The CDR3 sequence: CASTKGGSYEQYF. In DNA, the CDR3 is TGTGCCAGCACCAAGGGGGGGTCCTACGAGCAGTACTTC.

Details on this clone: The junction departs from the called germline gene at one end, perhaps through a read error. The chain couples TRBV28 to TRBJ2-7, with 9 bases matching TRBD2. Germline CDR1 and CDR2: MDHEN and SYDVKM. CDR3 length equals 15 residues. The CDR3 DNA follows: TGTGCCAGCAGTTCCCCTAGCGGGGACCGCCCTTTACAGTACTTT. Residues: CASSSPSGDRPLQYF.

The chain uses TRBV5-1 and TRBJ1-1; D gene unclear. The germline CDR1 and CDR2 sequences are SGHRS and YFSETQ. Trimming removed 2 bases at V and 3 bases at J, with 11 bases between. CDR3 size: 14 residues. The CDR3 reads CASSFRGFDTEAFF. The CDR3 coding sequence is TGCGCCAGCAGCTTCCGGGGATTTGACACTGAAGCTTTCTTT.

V is TRBV6-6 and J is TRBJ2-7; TRBD1 aligns across 11 bases. Germline-derived CDR1 and CDR2 are MNHNY and SVGAGI (reference sequence). V was clipped by 7 bases and J by 5 bases; unmatched bases: 10. The CDR3 runs to 15 residues. The CDR3 loop is CASTGRDRGFDEQYF. The DNA of the CDR3 is TGTGCCAGCACCGGTCGGGACAGGGGGTTTGACGAGCAGTACTTC.

This chain connects TRBV28 to TRBJ2-1; the match to TRBD2 covers 7 bases. The CDR3 sequence is 15 residues long. The V gene's germline CDR1 is MDHEN and CDR2 SYDVKM. Trimming cost V 2 bases and J 6 bases; bases outside gene matches: 7. CDR3 residues: CASSLITPGGNEQFF. CDR3 nucleotide sequence: TGTGCCAGCAGTTTAATAACCCCGGGAGGCAATGAGCAGTTCTTC.

In this sample, this clone turned up once. V and J are TRBV7-3 and TRBJ2-6; D perhaps matches TRBD1 (6 bases). Looked up from germline, CDR1 is SGHTA and CDR2 is FQGTGA. Trimming cost V 5 bases and J 0 bases, with 8 bases left between them. CDR3 length equals 15 residues. CDR3 in DNA: TGTGCCAGCAGCCAACAGGGCTCTGGGGCCAACGTCCTGACTTTC. It specifies CASSQQGSGANVLTF.

The rearrangement joins TRBV5-1 to TRBJ2-1, with TRBD1 matching 11 bases. Germline V gives CDR1 SGHRS, CDR2 YFSETQ. This CDR3 is 15 amino acids long. The junction had 8 bases not matched to a gene; V was cut back by 4 bases and J by 8 bases. The CDR3: CASSPGDRGSHEQFF. The CDR3 DNA reads TGCGCCAGCAGCCCGGGGGACAGGGGGTCCCATGAGCAGTTCTTC.

V gene TRBV29-1 combines with J gene TRBJ2-1; TRBD2 aligns across 7 bases. CDR1 and CDR2 from the germline V gene are SQVTM and ANQGSEA. After removal of 4 bases from V and 7 bases from J, the junction contained 13 bases not matched to a gene. The CDR3 extends over 15 amino acids. CDR3 DNA: TGCAGCGTTGGGTCTAGCGGAAACCCGGGGAATGAGCAGTTCTTC. This sequence encodes CSVGSSGNPGNEQFF.

This chain uses TRBV4-1 with TRBJ2-7, with D possibly matching TRBD1 (6 bases). Germline loops: CDR1 MGHRA, CDR2 YSYEKL. The CDR3 sequence is 12 residues long. V lost 3 bases, J lost 9 bases, and 12 bases lay in between. In DNA form, the CDR3 reads TGCGCCAGCAGCCATATCAGGGGATTGCAGTACTTC. Translated: CASSHIRGLQYF.

The rearrangement uses TRBV7-9 and TRBJ2-1; 11 nucleotides line up with TRBD2. After removal of 5 bases from V and 1 base from J, the junction contained 4 bases not matched to a gene. This CDR3 has 16 amino acids. Germline CDR1 reads SEHNR; CDR2 reads FQNEAQ (reference sequence). The CDR3 DNA is TGTGCCAGCAGCCGTAGCGGGAGGGGATCCTACAATGAGCAGTTCTTC. Amino acids: CASSRSGRGSYNEQFF.

The rearrangement links TRBV6-6 to TRBJ2-1; 8 bases are a match to TRBD2. V dropped 7 bases and J dropped 6; count of bases not matched to a gene: 11. The CDR3 length is 15 residues. Germline loops: CDR1 MNHNY, CDR2 SVGAGI (reference sequence). The CDR3 coding sequence is TGTGCCAGCACCGGCGGGGGGAGACCGGGCAATGAGCAGTTCTTC. As protein: CASTGGGRPGNEQFF.

This clone has only one observation. The chain employs TRBV10-3 and TRBJ2-5, with D tentatively TRBD2 (7 bases). V was pared by 3 bases and J by 2 bases, with 13 bases between. The CDR3 has 15 residues. CDR1 ENHRY and CDR2 SYGVKD come from the germline V gene. The CDR3 sequence is CAISDRGGRQETQYF. CDR3 DNA: TGTGCCATCAGTGATCGCGGGGGCCGTCAAGAGACCCAGTACTTC.

V usage is TRBV5-4 and J usage is TRBJ2-7, with 7 positions matching TRBD1. V was pared by 4 bases and J by 2 bases, with 9 bases of the junction left unmatched. This CDR3 has 15 amino acids. Germline CDR1 reads SGHNT; CDR2 reads YYREEE (reference sequence). CDR3 in amino acids: CASSPRQGPTYEQYF. The CDR3 nucleotides read TGTGCCAGCAGCCCGCGACAGGGACCAACCTACGAGCAGTACTTC. Together with reference TRBV5-4 and TRBJ2-7, the CDR3 gives the full variable domain: ETGVTQSPTHLIKTRGQQVTLRCSSQSGHNTVSWYQQALGQGPQFIFQYYREEENGRGNFPPRFSGLQFPNYSSELNVNALELDDSALYLCASSPRQGPTYEQYFGPGTRLTVT.

This clone was seen a single time. The chain has TRBV6-5 and TRBJ1-5; D is perhaps TRBD1 (5 bases). Per the germline V gene, CDR1 is MNHEY and CDR2 is SVGAGI. With 6 bases removed from V and 8 bases from J, the gap between germline ends came to 11 bases. The CDR3 contains 12 residues. The CDR3 region has the DNA TGTGCCAGCAGCGCCACAGGCGAGCCCCAGCATTTT. Translated, it gives CASSATGEPQHF.

The J gene is TRBJ2-2, the V gene TRBV5-1, with 7 nucleotides matching TRBD1. The junction had 11 bases not matched to a gene; V was cut back by 3 bases and J by 0 bases. There are 18 residues in the CDR3. CDR1 is SGHRS, CDR2 YFSETQ, per germline. CDR3 nucleotides: TGCGCCAGCAGCTCCCTGACAGGGATTAGGGCGAACACCGGGGAGCTGTTTTTT. Amino acids: CASSSLTGIRANTGELFF.

This chain links TRBV2 with TRBJ2-4; no definite D call. The CDR3 is 15 residues long. V shed 6 bases and J shed 0 bases, with 12 bases lying between them. CDR1 and CDR2 from the germline V gene are SNHLY and FYNNEI. CDR3 protein: CASSDDAGAKNIQYF. The CDR3 bases are TGTGCCAGCAGCGACGATGCAGGAGCCAAAAACATTCAGTACTTC. Using reference TRBV2 and TRBJ2-4 for the parts outside the CDR3, the full variable domain is EPEVTQTPSHQVTQMGQEVILRCVPISNHLYFYWYRQILGQKVEFLVSFYNNEISEKSEIFDDQFSVERPDGSNFTLKIRSTKLEDSAMYFCASSDDAGAKNIQYFGAGTRLSVL.

In this sample, this clone turned up once. J is TRBJ1-1 and V is TRBV19; 7 bases match TRBD1. The germline CDR1 and CDR2 sequences are LNHDA and SQIVND (reference sequence). With 7 bases clipped from V and 7 bases from J, the junction kept 9 bases outside the gene matches. The length of the CDR3 is 13 residues. CDR3 sequence: CASTEQGRGEAFF. DNA of the CDR3: TGTGCCAGTACCGAACAGGGGCGAGGTGAAGCTTTCTTT. The full variable domain, its missing parts supplied by reference TRBV19 and TRBJ1-1, is DGGITQSPKYLFRKEGQNVTLSCEQNLNHDAMYWYRQDPGQGLRLIYYSQIVNDFQKGDIAEGYSVSREKKESFPLTVTSAQKNPTAFYLCASTEQGRGEAFFGQGTRLTVV.

This clone has more than one count but fewer than ten. The chain combines TRBV18 with TRBJ1-5, with unresolved D. The CDR3 totals 17 residues. Germline values: CDR1 KGHSH, CDR2 LQKENI. Trimming removed 6 bases from V and 2 bases from J, with 20 bases in between. The chain's CDR3 is CASSDLKGGRGNQPQHF. CDR3 bases: TGTGCCAGCTCGGACCTTAAGGGAGGACGGGGCAATCAGCCCCAGCATTTT.